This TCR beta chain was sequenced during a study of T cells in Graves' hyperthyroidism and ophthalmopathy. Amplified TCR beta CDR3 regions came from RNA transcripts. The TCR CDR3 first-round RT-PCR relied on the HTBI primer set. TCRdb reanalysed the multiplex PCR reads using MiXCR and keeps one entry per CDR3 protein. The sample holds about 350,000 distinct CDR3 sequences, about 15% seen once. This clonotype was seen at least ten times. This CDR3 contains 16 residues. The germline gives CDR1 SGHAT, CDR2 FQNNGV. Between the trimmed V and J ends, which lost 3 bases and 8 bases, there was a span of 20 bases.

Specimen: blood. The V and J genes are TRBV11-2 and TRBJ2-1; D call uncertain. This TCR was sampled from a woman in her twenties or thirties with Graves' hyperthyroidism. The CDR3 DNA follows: TGTGCCAGCAGCTTTTGTTGGCGGCTATTTTGCTATGAGCAGTTCTTC. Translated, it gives CASSFCWRLFCYEQFF.